This paragraph covers one T cell receptor (beta chain) sequence. This clone was detected a few times. The antigen it binds to is not known. Base qualities are not provided; no much larger clone lies one nucleotide away. From each donor, a single peripheral blood sample of 90 to 150 mL on average was drawn into heparinised tubes. Using a panel that included CD45RO, CCR7, CD25, CD127, CD95 and CD27, naive, central memory, regulatory and stem cell-like memory CD4+ T cells were sorted on a BD FACSAria II. All sorted populations exceeded 95% purity. PBMCs were isolated right away by Lymphoprep density gradient centrifugation and were stained directly, without culture. So that batch effects would be minimized, each experiment stained and sorted samples in pairs, pairing one healthy donor with one patient. All of the isolated RNA was reverse transcribed with the High Capacity cDNA Reverse Transcription Kit, so expressed TCRB transcripts were sequenced. Naive, central memory and regulatory T cell samples underwent deep immunoSEQ sequencing, averaging roughly 3.5 million total reads per sample. Sorted cells were lysed in RLT buffer, and RNA was extracted using DNase-treated RNeasy Micro or Mini kits according to cell number. Each cell subset was processed separately to prevent cross-contamination, with patient and healthy donor samples processed together. The immunoSEQ multiplex PCR was used to amplify TCRB sequences from cDNA, yielding 87-bp fragments that span the CDR3 region. Sequencing of the amplicons was performed on the Illumina HiSeq platform. From the authors' description of their analysis: Synthetic template baselines were used to correct PCR bias computationally, reads within Hamming distance 2 were collapsed together, and singletons that could not be merged were discarded. Reads were aligned against IMGT to assign V, D and J genes, CDR3 length and insertions or deletions at six rearrangement sites. Within each subset, clonotype counts were normalized to sorted cell number, and only after that were true diversity and Gini coefficients computed with the tcR R package. Repertoire sharing was quantified using the overlap coefficient calculated on TCRB nucleotide sequences. Out-of-frame TCRB sequences from naive cells were analyzed as a proxy for the pre-selection repertoire. Imported from immuneACCESS, the table was reduced by TCRdb to in-frame sequences with V and J called. These copies leave out some clones; in studies compared against another copy, an unresolved V gene accounts for under half, and the cause of the remainder is not known. That table furnishes V, J and clone size, whereas the DNA furnished D and trimming. The sample records hundreds of thousands of clones, approximately 28% of which are singletons. Of the sample, roughly 0.06% is held by the ten largest clones.

The sample is drawn from a study of beta chain features in type 1 diabetes (dated by TCRdb to between 2017 and 2018). About the investigation overall: Patients and healthy donors did not differ in mean age, gender distribution, total cell number or subset yield. A total of approximately 99,000,000 sorted cells were examined across all samples, and RNA yield correlated strongly with the number of cells per subset. The study compared TCRB repertoires of sorted circulating CD4+ T cell subsets between recently diagnosed type 1 diabetes patients and matched healthy donors. Regulatory and stem cell-like memory subsets were isolated from only 8 patients and 8 healthy donors, whereas naive and central memory subsets came from all 30 or so donors.

Per the germline V gene (reference sequence), MNHEY is the CDR1 and SMNVEV is the CDR2. V and J are trimmed by 6 bases and 5 bases, and the gene matches miss 6 bases of the junction. Taken from cysteine to phenylalanine, the CDR3 has 13 residues. Here the CDR3 DNA is all that survives: 39 bases in frame from base 1. General study outcomes and caveats: Shorter templates might have been favored by PCR, but patient and control samples were amplified and corrected together, so both groups would have been affected equally by any skew. Fewer insertions and more nucleotide deletions at VDJ recombination sites were observed in patients with type 1 diabetes, implying thymic rearrangement abnormalities. Naive, central memory and regulatory TCRB repertoires appeared to be more similar among patients than among healthy donors. In all four CD4+ subsets, TCRB CDR3 length was moderately but significantly shorter in type 1 diabetes patients. Because small numbers of individuals were included in the HLA sub-analyses, any influence of HLA type on TCRB rearrangement was left unresolved. Because cDNA rather than genomic DNA was sequenced, highly expressing activated cells could have been over-represented, although no difference in activation and CD3 levels was found between groups.

Sequencing input: naive CD4+ T cells from blood. In light of the paper, this sample's cell subset or site label describes: true naive CD4+ T cells. This receptor was identified in a man younger than 30 in good health. The sequence is built from TRBV27 and TRBJ1-1, with 7 bases aligning to TRBD1. The CDR3 region reads CASRAQGRTEAFF. DNA sequence: TGTGCCAGCAGAGCACAGGGGAGGACTGAAGCTTTCTTT.